This T cell receptor beta chain was profiled in a study of cytomegalovirus exposure and HLA in healthy donors. This CDR3 comprises 16 residues. The trim removed 5 bases at V and 3 bases at J, leaving 8 bases unmatched. Per germline, CDR1 MNHEY and CDR2 SMNVEV (reference sequence). A 120-subject validation cohort, separate from the roughly 670-subject first cohort, supplied the donors. Sequencing used immunoSEQ multiplex PCR; TCRdb keeps in-frame clones, though not all of them. The data contain about 83,000 clones, roughly 96% of them singletons. The TCR was taken from a woman aged 18-29 years in good health and CMV-seronegative. The chain combines TRBV27 with TRBJ2-7; 12 bases are a match to TRBD2. Material for sequencing was PBMCs. CDR3 residues: CASSQETSGRHYEQYF. CDR3 nucleotides: TGTGCCAGCAGTCAAGAGACTAGCGGGAGACACTACGAGCAGTACTTC.